This entry describes one T cell receptor (beta chain). As yet, its antigen is unknown. The data were obtained in a study of cytomegalovirus exposure and HLA in healthy donors. Study observations and caveats: Donor immune exposure was known only as CMV serostatus.

V was shortened by 6 bases and J by 8 bases, with 17 bases between the two germline ends. CDR1 is MNHEY, CDR2 SVGAGI, per germline. This CDR3 region has 15 residues. The PCR ran on 60 Vbeta and 13 Jbeta primers. Assay used: immunoSEQ multiplex PCR; TCRdb lists only in-frame clones, some missing. The sample features some 48,000 clones, with 2% to 2.5% in its top ten. V is TRBV6-5 and J is TRBJ1-6, with a tentative D call TRBD1 (5 bases). Material for sequencing was PBMCs. The receptor was derived from a middle-aged woman in good health and CMV-seronegative. The CDR3 loop reads CASRHGRPRDSPLHF. The CDR3 DNA reads TGTGCCAGCAGGCACGGCCGCCCCAGGGATTCACCCCTCCACTTT.